A single sample gave rise to the 14 T cell receptor beta chains below, sequenced in a study of beta chain features in type 1 diabetes (dated by TCRdb to the late 2010s). What the work shows at the level of the full study, not this receptor alone: In all four CD4+ subsets, TCRB CDR3 length was moderately but significantly shorter in type 1 diabetes patients.

The library was generated by the immunoSEQ multiplex PCR assay. All of the isolated RNA was reverse transcribed with the High Capacity cDNA Reverse Transcription Kit, so expressed TCRB transcripts were sequenced. In TCRdb, the immuneACCESS table is reduced to in-frame sequences with V and J assigned. These tables do not hold every clone; where another copy was compared, an unresolved V gene accounts for under half, and the others remain unexplained. This sample has under 850,000 clones in its table, and 13% of those were observed once. The ten most abundant clones make up 0.02% to 0.025% of the sample. Their antigens remain unidentified. Sequencing input: naive CD4+ T cells from blood. The cell subset or site label for this specimen denotes: true naive CD4+ T cells. These receptors were obtained from a man between 18 and 35 years old with type 1 diabetes.

This rearrangement joins TRBV5-1 to TRBJ2-3; TRBD1 matches 10 bases. Losses at the gene ends were 5 bases for V and 6 bases for J; bases not matched to a gene: 9. CDR3 length: 15 residues. CDR1 and CDR2 (germline): SGHRS, YFSETQ. CDR3 residues: CASRGRDRGSDTQYF. CDR3 nucleotides: TGCGCCAGCAGGGGAAGGGACAGGGGATCCGATACGCAGTATTTT.

The chain is built from TRBV27 and TRBJ1-2; D is unresolved. The CDR3 has 14 residues. CDR1 MNHEY and CDR2 SMNVEV come from the germline V gene (reference sequence). V lost 5 bases and J lost 2, with 12 bases in between. The CDR3 here is CASSKGNINYGYTF. In DNA form, the CDR3 reads TGTGCCAGCAGTAAAGGGAATATCAACTATGGCTACACCTTC.

The chain recombines TRBV5-1 with TRBJ1-5; D remains ambiguous. Germline V gene sequence: CDR1 SGHRS, CDR2 YFSETQ. This CDR3 comprises 16 residues. The germline V and J ends were trimmed by 0 bases and 2 bases, with 12 bases remaining between them. The CDR3 region has the DNA TGCGCCAGCAGCTTGGTTCCGGGGATGGGCAATCAGCCCCAGCATTTT. It is translated as CASSLVPGMGNQPQHF.

This rearrangement joins TRBV2 to TRBJ2-1, with TRBD1 matching over 7 bases. CDR3 length equals 14 residues. The germline gives CDR1 SNHLY, CDR2 FYNNEI. Trimming took 3 bases from V and 5 from J; bases not matched to a gene: 4. The CDR3 here is CASSDPTGNNEQFF. CDR3 nucleotides: TGTGCCAGCAGTGACCCGACAGGGAACAATGAGCAGTTCTTC.

The V and J genes are TRBV7-9 and TRBJ1-1; D is unresolved. The CDR3 runs 11 residues. CDR1 SEHNR and CDR2 FQNEAQ come from the germline V gene (reference sequence). The V end was cut by 5 bases, the J end by 6 bases, with 7 bases between. The CDR3 reads CASSQASEAFF. In DNA, the CDR3 is TGTGCCAGCAGCCAGGCCTCTGAAGCTTTCTTT.

The chain links TRBV7-2 to TRBJ1-2; D not certain. The ends were cut back, 6 bases at V and 4 bases at J, with 15 bases in the middle. The germline CDR1 and CDR2 sequences are SGHTA and FQGNSA. The CDR3 contains 14 residues. CDR3 sequence reads: CASSSSQGPYGYTF. The CDR3 nucleotides are TGTGCCAGCAGTTCATCGCAAGGTCCCTATGGCTACACCTTC.

This clone was detected a few times. The chain joins TRBV28 to TRBJ2-7; D may be TRBD1 or TRBD2 (5 bases each). V was pared by 3 bases and J by 2 bases, with 11 bases between. Per the germline V gene, CDR1 is MDHEN and CDR2 is SYDVKM. The CDR3 contains 14 residues. This CDR3 reads CASSFGDAAYEQYF. The CDR3 bases are TGTGCCAGCAGTTTTGGGGACGCTGCCTACGAGCAGTACTTC.

This clone has more than one count but fewer than ten. V and J are TRBV6-6 and TRBJ1-2; D is ambiguous. Trimming removed 5 bases at V and 3 bases at J, with 19 bases between. Germline V gene sequence: CDR1 MNHNY, CDR2 SVGAGI (reference sequence). This CDR3 region has 16 residues. CDR3 residues: CASSKYPRLQDYGYTF. CDR3 coding DNA: TGTGCCAGCAGTAAATACCCGCGGCTCCAAGACTATGGCTACACCTTC.

In this sample, this clone turned up a few times. This chain joins TRBV30 and TRBJ1-5; tentative D call: TRBD1 (6 bases). V dropped 2 bases and J dropped 0 bases, with 17 bases sitting between them. The CDR3 runs to 17 residues. Germline V CDR1 and CDR2: GTSNPN, SVGIG (reference sequence). The CDR3 protein is CAWSRPTGNYSNQPQHF. The DNA for the CDR3 is TGTGCCTGGAGTCGACCGACAGGAAATTATAGCAATCAGCCCCAGCATTTT.

A few counts support this clone. V and J are TRBV27 and TRBJ1-1; D is ambiguous. Trimming shortened V by 3 bases and J by 8 bases, and 7 bases separated the two germline ends. CDR1 MNHEY and CDR2 SMNVEV come from the germline V gene (reference sequence). The CDR3 contains 11 residues. CDR3 nucleotides: TGTGCCAGCAGTTTCAGTGGGGAAGCTTTCTTT. Protein product: CASSFSGEAFF.

CDR3 sequence: CASSFGPEQLFF. The CDR3 DNA is TGTGCCAGCAGCTTTGGCCCCGAGCAACTGTTTTTT. This rearrangement joins TRBV7-8 to TRBJ1-4; D not resolved. The CDR3 runs to 12 residues. The V and J ends lost 3 bases and 12 bases respectively, with 11 bases between them. The germline V gene has CDR1 SGHVS and CDR2 FQNEAQ.

CDR3 bases: TGTGCCAGCAGTTACCCCGACAGCTCTGGAAACACCATATATTTT. It translates to CASSYPDSSGNTIYF. The V and J genes are TRBV6-6 and TRBJ1-3; TRBD1 might be the D (5 bases). Trimming took 2 bases from V and 0 from J, leaving 8 bases between them. The CDR3 length is 15 residues. CDR1 is MNHNY, CDR2 SVGAGI, per germline (reference sequence).

This clone was observed a few times. DNA for the CDR3: TGCAGCGCATCGGACATCTCCTACGAGCAGTACTTC. Encoded protein: CSASDISYEQYF. This chain uses TRBV29-1 with TRBJ2-7; D perhaps matches TRBD1 (5 bases). CDR1 is SQVTM and CDR2 is ANQGSEA in the germline V gene. The CDR3 consists of 12 residues. Trimming stripped 7 bases from V and 0 bases from J, with 10 bases between.

This clone was counted a few times. This chain connects TRBV6-5 to TRBJ2-3, with D perhaps given as TRBD1 or TRBD2 (5 bases each). The CDR3 consists of 14 residues. The V gene lost 6 bases and the J gene lost 4 bases, with 14 bases spanning the gap. CDR1 is MNHEY and CDR2 is SVGAGI in the germline V gene. CDR3 DNA sequence: TGTGCCAGCAGCCGGGACCCTGCTTCAGATACGCAGTATTTT. It encodes CASSRDPASDTQYF.